A selection of T cell receptor beta chains follows, all from one sample in a study of T-cell reconstitution after alpha-beta-depleted transplantation in children. TCRdb redid the calling of the PCR reads with MiXCR, one entry per CDR3 protein. The sample has about 640,000 distinct CDR3 sequences, 15% to 20% seen once. Sequences were derived from PBMCs from the stem cell graft donor, sampled from the stem cell graft. The receptors were sampled from a human donor who donated a stem cell graft to a child with acute myeloid leukemia. CDR3s include the opening cysteine and the closing phenylalanine or tryptophan. D genes are given only for firm matches. Some rows mark clone size as missing; the rest say once, few, many or name a class of expanded clone.

d_gene	j_gene	v_gene	abundance	CDR3aa	CDR3nt
-	TRBJ1-3	TRBV5-1	-	CASSSSGQLGNTIYF	TGCGCCAGCAGCTCATCCGGACAGCTTGGAAACACCATATATTTT
-	TRBJ1-3	TRBV10-3	-	CAISDPGTSGNTIYF	TGTGCCATCAGTGACCCAGGGACCTCTGGAAACACCATATATTTT
TRBD1	TRBJ1-6	TRBV20-1	many	CSASARGRSPLHF	TGCAGTGCTAGCGCCAGGGGGCGATCACCCCTCCACTTT
-	TRBJ2-5	TRBV12-3/TRBV12-4	-	CASRLGEQETQYF	TGTGCCAGCAGGCTAGGAGAACAAGAGACCCAGTACTTC
-	TRBJ1-1	TRBV12-3/TRBV12-4	many	CASSFWETEAFF	TGTGCCAGCAGTTTCTGGGAGACTGAAGCTTTCTTT
-	TRBJ1-4	TRBV15	few	CATSRESNVGEKLFF	TGTGCCACCAGCAGAGAGAGTAATGTGGGTGAAAAACTGTTTTTT
-	TRBJ1-2	TRBV29-1	many	CSVESRQGPLNYGYTF	TGCAGCGTTGAATCAAGGCAGGGGCCCCTGAACTATGGCTACACCTTC
TRBD1	TRBJ2-2	TRBV5-6	few	CASSGTGAGELFF	TGTGCCAGCAGCGGGACAGGGGCCGGGGAGCTGTTTTTT
TRBD2	TRBJ2-7	TRBV5-6	many	CASSPGLADLYEQYF	TGTGCCAGCAGCCCGGGACTAGCGGACCTCTACGAGCAGTACTTC
TRBD2	TRBJ2-7	TRBV20-1	many	CSARKMTSGGPRSDEQYF	TGCAGTGCTCGAAAGATGACTAGCGGGGGGCCCCGGTCCGACGAGCAGTACTTC
TRBD1	TRBJ1-2	TRBV7-2	few	CASSLITGGRNYGYTF	TGTGCCAGCAGCCTCATAACAGGGGGAAGAAACTATGGCTACACCTTC
-	TRBJ2-2	TRBV20-1	-	CSARGEWGTNTGELFF	TGCAGTGCTAGAGGGGAGTGGGGAACGAACACCGGGGAGCTGTTTTTT
-	TRBJ1-1	TRBV4-1	-	CASSLIQAPGSGEAFF	TGCGCCAGCAGCCTAATTCAGGCGCCGGGTTCAGGTGAAGCTTTCTTT
TRBD2	TRBJ2-2	TRBV12-3/TRBV12-4	many	CASSFGVRGGSTGELFF	TGTGCCAGCAGTTTCGGAGTCCGGGGGGGCAGCACCGGGGAGCTGTTTTTT
-	TRBJ1-5	TRBV24-1	many	CATSDSGSQPQHF	TGTGCCACCAGTGATTCAGGGAGTCAGCCCCAGCATTTT
-	TRBJ1-2	TRBV12-3/TRBV12-4	few	CASSNRNGYGYTF	TGTGCCAGCAGTAACAGAAATGGCTATGGCTACACCTTC
TRBD1	TRBJ1-1	TRBV7-2	few	CASSSRQGTGNTEAFF	TGTGCCAGCAGCTCCCGACAGGGGACGGGGAACACTGAAGCTTTCTTT
-	TRBJ2-6	TRBV6-2/TRBV6-3	-	CASSYSSPGTLDPSGANVLTF	TGTGCCAGCAGTTACTCGAGCCCGGGGACACTCGATCCCTCTGGGGCCAACGTCCTGACTTTC
-	TRBJ1-6	TRBV6-4	many	CASSDRSRWGSPLHF	TGTGCCAGCAGTGACAGATCCCGATGGGGTTCACCCCTCCACTTT
TRBD1	TRBJ2-1	TRBV24-1	many	CATSDPDRGSEQFF	TGTGCCACCAGTGACCCCGACAGGGGAAGTGAGCAGTTCTTC
-	TRBJ2-1	TRBV11-1	-	CASSLVSLGALNNEQFF	TGTGCCAGCAGCTTGGTCTCTCTGGGAGCGCTTAACAATGAGCAGTTCTTC
-	TRBJ1-2	TRBV29-1	many	CSVEFQGYYTF	TGCAGCGTTGAATTCCAGGGATACTACACCTTC
-	TRBJ2-7	TRBV21-1	once	CASIQEPNGTEYEQYF	TGTGCCAGCATCCAAGAGCCGAACGGGACGGAGTACGAGCAGTACTTC
-	TRBJ1-1	TRBV2	few	CASIELGVLGTTEAFF	TGTGCCAGCATTGAGTTAGGGGTTCTTGGAACCACTGAAGCTTTCTTT
TRBD2	TRBJ2-1	TRBV5-1	-	CASSPWTSGNNEQFF	TGCGCCAGCTCTCCCTGGACTAGCGGTAACAATGAGCAGTTCTTC
-	TRBJ2-3	TRBV6-2/TRBV6-3	few	CASSPGLISTDTQYF	TGTGCCAGCAGTCCAGGGTTAATTAGTACAGATACGCAGTATTTT
-	TRBJ2-5	TRBV28	-	CASSLLAGITQETQYF	TGTGCCAGCAGTTTGTTGGCAGGTATAACCCAAGAGACCCAGTACTTC
-	TRBJ1-1	TRBV20-1	-	CSASQGYLGTEAFF	TGCAGTGCGAGCCAGGGGTATTTAGGCACTGAAGCTTTCTTT
-	TRBJ1-1	TRBV12-3/TRBV12-4	many	CASRASGGTEAFF	TGTGCCAGCAGGGCCTCCGGGGGTACTGAAGCTTTCTTT
TRBD1	TRBJ2-3	TRBV20-1	many	CSATGQWNTDTQYF	TGCAGTGCAACGGGACAGTGGAACACAGATACGCAGTATTTT
TRBD1	TRBJ2-7	TRBV20-1	-	CSASTGDVGEQYF	TGCAGTGCGTCGACAGGGGATGTAGGCGAGCAGTACTTC
-	TRBJ2-5	TRBV4-3	few	CASSQDRYRETQYF	TGCGCCAGCAGCCAAGATAGATATCGGGAGACCCAGTACTTC
-	TRBJ1-3	TRBV20-1	many	CSASRSGNTIYF	TGCAGTGCTAGTCGATCTGGAAACACCATATATTTT
-	TRBJ2-1	TRBV5-5	-	CASFTGKNEQFF	TGTGCCAGCTTTACAGGGAAAAATGAGCAGTTCTTC
TRBD1	TRBJ2-2	TRBV4-2	many	CASSQDGQVTGELFF	TGTGCCAGCAGCCAAGATGGACAGGTCACCGGGGAGCTGTTTTTT
-	TRBJ2-3	TRBV12-3/TRBV12-4	-	CASTSEGPEDTQYF	TGTGCCAGCACCTCAGAGGGGCCCGAGGATACGCAGTATTTT
TRBD2	TRBJ2-1	TRBV5-6	-	CASSRGGPNNEQFF	TGTGCCAGCAGCCGCGGGGGTCCTAACAATGAGCAGTTCTTC
-	TRBJ2-7	TRBV20-1	many	CSAAPGPEQYF	TGCAGTGCTGCCCCAGGGCCCGAGCAGTACTTC
TRBD1	TRBJ2-1	TRBV6-1	many	CASSQSRDRYNEQFF	TGTGCCAGCAGCCAGTCCAGGGACAGGTACAATGAGCAGTTCTTC
-	TRBJ2-3	TRBV10-1	few	CASSEARLTDTQYF	TGCGCCAGCAGTGAGGCCAGACTCACAGATACGCAGTATTTT
-	TRBJ1-5	TRBV28	few	CASSTRVGQPQHF	TGTGCCAGCTCTACCAGGGTAGGGCAGCCCCAGCATTTT
-	TRBJ1-5	TRBV20-1	-	CSAPAPRGGGPQHF	TGCAGTGCCCCCGCCCCCAGGGGCGGAGGGCCCCAGCATTTT
-	TRBJ1-4	TRBV5-1	-	CASSPYRDPNEKLFF	TGCGCCAGCAGCCCGTACAGGGATCCTAATGAAAAACTGTTTTTT
TRBD2	TRBJ2-1	TRBV20-1	-	CCARPSGATTYNEQFF	TGCTGTGCTAGACCTAGCGGGGCCACTACCTACAATGAGCAGTTCTTC
TRBD1	TRBJ1-1	TRBV5-1	-	CASSFRTGARAFF	TGCGCCAGCAGCTTCCGGACAGGGGCGAGAGCTTTCTTT
-	TRBJ2-2	TRBV5-6	many	CASSRRYRETGELFF	TGTGCCAGCAGCCGGAGGTACAGGGAGACCGGGGAGCTGTTTTTT
TRBD1	TRBJ1-1	TRBV7-9	-	CASSSTGGVNTEAFF	TGTGCCAGCAGCTCTACAGGGGGCGTAAACACTGAAGCTTTCTTT
-	TRBJ2-2	TRBV7-2	many	CASSSAANTGELFF	TGTGCCAGCAGCTCGGCGGCGAACACCGGGGAGCTGTTTTTT
-	TRBJ2-1	TRBV7-2	-	CASSQGIYNEHFF	TGTGCCAGCTCCCAGGGGATCTACAATGAGCATTTTTTC
-	TRBJ1-5	TRBV12-3/TRBV12-4	few	CASRGYSNQPQHF	TGTGCCAGCAGAGGGTATAGCAATCAGCCCCAGCATTTT